These 15 T cell receptor beta chains came from one sample sequenced in a study of identical twins. Via MiXCR, TCRdb re-called the 5' RACE reads, giving one row per CDR3 protein. Seen here are 150,000 or so distinct CDR3 sequences, approximately 4% observed once, and the top ten hold around 8.1%. The sequenced sample was memory T cells sorted from blood. Receptors originate from a man between 18 and 35 years old in good health.

This clonotype came up many times. The rearrangement uses TRBV20-1 and TRBJ2-7; D remains ambiguous. The germline V gene encodes CDR1 DFQATT and CDR2 SNEGSKA (reference sequence). The V and J ends lost 2 bases and 0 bases respectively, with 5 bases between them. The CDR3 extends over 12 amino acids. The chain's CDR3 is CSARKVSYEQYF. CDR3 coding DNA: TGCAGTGCTAGAAAAGTCTCCTACGAGCAGTACTTC.

This clonotype was counted many times. The rearrangement links TRBV6-4 to TRBJ2-3; 7 nucleotides match TRBD2. There are 14 residues in the CDR3. Germline CDR1 reads MRHNA; CDR2 reads SNTAGT. With V trimmed by 0 bases and J by 3 bases, 0 bases remained unmatched. For the CDR3, the DNA is TGTGCCAGCAGTGACTCGGGGGGGACAGATACGCAGTATTTT. Protein sequence: CASSDSGGTDTQYF.

This clonotype was seen many times. V and J are TRBV6-5 and TRBJ1-1, with D possibly matching TRBD1 (5 bases). CDR3 length: 14 amino acids. Germline CDR1 and CDR2: MNHEY and SVGAGI. V shed 0 bases and J shed 6 bases, with 11 bases lying between them. Written as DNA, the CDR3 is TGTGCCAGCAGTTACTCTGGGGGGGTCGCTGAAGCTTTCTTT. It is translated as CASSYSGGVAEAFF.

Ten or more counts support this clonotype. The chain links TRBV5-1 to TRBJ1-4; 11 nucleotides match TRBD1. J was trimmed by 4 bases and V by 4 bases; bases with no gene match: 6. This CDR3 has 16 residues. Germline values: CDR1 SGHRS, CDR2 YFSETQ. CDR3 nucleotide sequence: TGCGCCAGCAGCACAACGGGACAGGGGGATAATGAAAAACTGTTTTTT. This sequence encodes CASSTTGQGDNEKLFF.

This clonotype was counted at least ten times. The rearrangement joins TRBV12-3 or TRBV12-4 to TRBJ1-1; TRBD1 aligns across 7 bases. The CDR3 is 13 amino acids. After removal of 7 bases from V and 7 bases from J, the junction contained 9 bases not matched to a gene. CDR3 nucleotides: TGTGCCAGCATCCAAAAGGGACAGCTTGAAGCTTTCTTT. This codes for CASIQKGQLEAFF.

This clonotype was counted at least ten times. The rearrangement uses TRBV5-1 and TRBJ2-5; TRBD1 is a possible D gene (5 bases). The CDR3 covers 15 residues. The germline CDR1 and CDR2 sequences are SGHRS and YFSETQ. Trimming cost V 4 bases and J 0 bases, with 13 bases left between them. The CDR3 loop is CASSPDGHNQETQYF. CDR3 bases: TGCGCCAGCAGCCCGGACGGACACAACCAAGAGACCCAGTACTTC.

This clonotype was detected many times. The CDR3 DNA is TGTGCCAGCTCCCAGGGAACCGGCACTGAAGCTTTCTTT. It encodes CASSQGTGTEAFF. The rearrangement uses TRBV2 and TRBJ1-1; tentative D call: TRBD1 (5 bases). The CDR3 covers 13 residues. The germline V and J ends were trimmed by 8 bases and 4 bases, with 14 bases remaining between them. Germline assignment: CDR1 SNHLY and CDR2 FYNNEI.

This clonotype was seen at least ten times. The gene calls are TRBV7-9 and TRBJ2-5; D ambiguous. This CDR3 is built from 14 residues. Germline CDR1 and CDR2: SEHNR and FQNEAQ (reference sequence). Trimming stripped 5 bases from V and 9 bases from J, with 19 bases between. The CDR3 loop reads CASSPRGLRQAQYF. The CDR3 DNA reads TGTGCCAGCAGCCCCCGCGGCCTCCGTCAGGCCCAGTACTTC.

This chain uses TRBV3-1 with TRBJ1-4; 7 bases agree with TRBD1. The CDR3 totals 15 residues. Trimming cost V 4 bases and J 2 bases; bases outside gene matches: 4. CDR1 and CDR2 (germline): LGHDT, YNNKEL (reference sequence). The DNA of the CDR3 is TGTGCCAGCAGCCGCCAACAGGGGACTAATGAAAAACTGTTTTTT. As protein: CASSRQQGTNEKLFF.

There are many counts of this clonotype. V is TRBV2 and J is TRBJ2-2; 7 bases are shared with TRBD2. Unmatched junction bases numbered 4, after V lost 4 bases and J lost 2 bases. The V gene's germline CDR1 is SNHLY and CDR2 FYNNEI. This CDR3 has 15 residues. CDR3 sequence (DNA): TGTGCCAGCAGTGCTTCTAGCGGCAACACCGGGGAGCTGTTTTTT. Its translation is CASSASSGNTGELFF.

V is TRBV30 and J is TRBJ2-7, with 7 bases aligning to TRBD1. V dropped 8 bases and J dropped 5; count of bases not matched to a gene: 9. CDR1 GTSNPN and CDR2 SVGIG come from the germline V gene (reference sequence). The CDR3 is 12 amino acids. The CDR3, as DNA: TGTGCCCACACAGGGGTAAGGAACGAGCAGTACTTC. Protein product: CAHTGVRNEQYF. Full variable domain (outside the CDR3, taken from reference TRBV30 and TRBJ2-7): SQTIHQWPATLVQPVGSPLSLECTVEGTSNPNLYWYRQAAGRGLQLLFYSVGIGQISSEVPQNLSASRPQDRQFILSSKKLLLSDSGFYLCAHTGVRNEQYFGPGTRLTVT.

This clonotype was observed many times. V usage is TRBV18 and J usage is TRBJ2-1; TRBD1 might be the D (7 bases). The CDR3 has 18 amino acids. The V end was cut by 3 bases, the J end by 0 bases, with 18 bases between. Germline V lookup: CDR1 KGHSH, CDR2 LQKENI. CDR3 nucleotides: TGTGCCAGCTCACCGCAGGGGGGCTCCGGGAGCTCCTACAATGAGCAGTTCTTC. This gives the protein CASSPQGGSGSSYNEQFF. Looking up the rest from reference TRBV18 and TRBJ2-1 gives the full variable domain: NAGVMQNPRHLVRRRGQEARLRCSPMKGHSHVYWYRQLPEEGLKFMVYLQKENIIDESGMPKERFSAEFPKEGPSILRIQQVVRGDSAAYFCASSPQGGSGSSYNEQFFGPGTRLTVL.

This clonotype has a count of ten or more. The chain links TRBV12-3 or TRBV12-4 to TRBJ1-6, with D tentatively TRBD1 (6 bases). CDR3 length: 14 residues. Trimming took off 6 bases at V and 10 bases at J, with 16 bases between the two ends. The CDR3 is CASSNVQGRSPLHF. For the CDR3, the DNA is TGTGCCAGCAGCAACGTACAGGGAAGGTCACCCCTCCACTTT.

Ten or more counts support this clonotype. The rearrangement links TRBV3-1 to TRBJ2-5; 12 nucleotides line up with TRBD2. The germline gives CDR1 LGHDT, CDR2 YNNKEL (reference sequence). CDR3 size: 18 residues. J lost 6 bases, V lost 0 bases, and 11 bases had no gene match. This chain's CDR3 is CASSQDGSRTSGTKTQYF. The CDR3 region has the DNA TGTGCCAGCAGCCAAGATGGTAGCCGGACTAGCGGGACAAAGACCCAGTACTTC.

This clonotype was seen at least ten times. This chain connects TRBV7-6 to TRBJ2-2, with D possibly TRBD2 on 6 matching bases. Trimming took off 4 bases at V and 4 bases at J, with 10 bases between the two ends. Germline V gene data show CDR1 as SGHVS and CDR2 as FNYEAQ. This CDR3 has 14 residues. The CDR3, as DNA: TGTGCCAGCAGCTACATGGAGGGCACCGGGGAGCTGTTTTTT. As protein: CASSYMEGTGELFF.